The 21 T cell receptor beta chains below were found in one sample sequenced in a study of Ad26.COV2.S vaccination and SARS-CoV-2 variants. The protocol was immunoSEQ multiplex PCR, while the TCRdb copy is restricted to in-frame clones and leaves out a portion. In the table there are hundreds of thousands of clones, 75% to 90% of which are singletons. Treatment: around 19 received Ad26.COV2.S at low or high dose, single or two shots; 5 received placebo; per-sample allocation not given. Day 63 after the first vaccine or placebo injection was the time point for sampling. The sequencing here drew on peripheral blood, taken in a trial of Ad26.COV2.S vaccine versus placebo. The receptors shown here come from a person between 18 and 59 years old who received the Ad26.COV2.S COVID-19 vaccine or a placebo.

This clone was detected once. This chain joins TRBV9 and TRBJ1-2; perhaps TRBD1 as D (5 bases). The CDR3 totals 14 residues. Germline V gives CDR1 SGDLS, CDR2 YYNGEE. V lost 0 bases to trimming and J lost 6 bases, with 12 bases between them. The CDR3 nucleotides read TGTGCCAGCAGCGTAGGTTTAGGGGAGCATGGCTACACCTTC. It yields the protein CASSVGLGEHGYTF. Complete variable domain (other parts from reference TRBV9 and TRBJ1-2): DSGVTQTPKHLITATGQRVTLRCSPRSGDLSVYWYQQSLDQGLQFLIQYYNGEERAKGNILERFSAQQFPDLHSELNLSSLELGDSALYFCASSVGLGEHGYTFGSGTRLTVV.

This sequence joins TRBV30 and TRBJ1-5; D remains ambiguous. This CDR3 comprises 14 residues. The V end lost 0 bases, the J end lost 4 bases, and 10 bases lay between the germline ends. Germline loops: CDR1 GTSNPN, CDR2 SVGIG (reference sequence). The CDR3 protein is CAWSVTADNQPQHF. CDR3 bases: TGTGCCTGGAGTGTAACGGCGGATAATCAGCCCCAGCATTTT.

This clone was recorded a few times. The chain joins TRBV15 to TRBJ1-1; no clear D. The V end lost 5 bases, the J end lost 1 base, and 14 bases lay between the germline ends. The CDR3 length is 15 residues. Germline CDR1 and CDR2: LNHNV and YYDKDF (reference sequence). In DNA form, the CDR3 reads TGTGCCACCAGCCCCCGGAGGGCGGAGAACACTGAAGCTTTCTTT. Translating it yields CATSPRRAENTEAFF.

V usage is TRBV27 and J usage is TRBJ2-7; the match to TRBD1 covers 9 bases. CDR3 length equals 15 residues. Germline CDR1 reads MNHEY; CDR2 reads SMNVEV (reference sequence). V lost 5 bases, J lost 3 bases, and 8 bases stayed unmatched. The CDR3 bases are TGTGCCAGCAGTAGCGGACAGGGGAGCTTCTACGAGCAGTACTTC. This gives the protein CASSSGQGSFYEQYF.

In its sample, this clone was seen once. The chain combines TRBV7-9 with TRBJ2-5; the match to TRBD2 covers 7 bases. Per the germline V gene, CDR1 is SEHNR and CDR2 is FQNEAQ (reference sequence). The CDR3 length is 15 residues. V lost 5 bases, J lost 2 bases, and 8 bases stayed unmatched. Here the CDR3 reads CASSVLERGQETQYF. The CDR3 DNA reads as TGTGCCAGCAGCGTCTTGGAGCGGGGACAAGAGACCCAGTACTTC.

The V gene is TRBV5-1, the J gene TRBJ1-3; D gene uncertain. V was trimmed by 0 bases and J by 0 bases, leaving 7 bases between them. This CDR3 comprises 15 residues. The germline V gene has CDR1 SGHRS and CDR2 YFSETQ. The CDR3 reads CASSLETYSGNTIYF. The CDR3 bases are TGCGCCAGCAGCTTGGAAACTTACTCTGGAAACACCATATATTTT.

In this sample, this clone turned up once. The chain recombines TRBV11-2 with TRBJ2-1; a weak D match, TRBD2 (6 bases). In germline, CDR1 is SGHAT, CDR2 FQNNGV. V was trimmed by 5 bases and J by 9 bases, leaving 14 bases between them. This CDR3 is built from 13 residues. The CDR3 region is CASSQTSASEQFF. The CDR3 DNA reads TGTGCCAGCAGCCAGACTAGTGCCAGTGAGCAGTTCTTC.

The chain is built from TRBV5-5 and TRBJ1-2; TRBD1 agrees at 7 bases. Unmatched junction bases numbered 6, after V lost 0 bases and J lost 4 bases. CDR1 and CDR2 from the germline V gene are SGHKS and YYEKEE (reference sequence). The CDR3 runs 15 residues. The chain's CDR3 is CASSLAQGGPYGYTF. CDR3 bases: TGTGCCAGCAGCTTGGCCCAAGGGGGCCCCTATGGCTACACCTTC.

The gene calls are TRBV19 and TRBJ1-3, with 9 bases identical to TRBD1. J gave up 4 bases and V 7 bases, and 5 bases lay outside the gene matches. This CDR3 contains 14 residues. Germline V lookup: CDR1 LNHDA, CDR2 SQIVND (reference sequence). CDR3 amino acids: CASNRGREGNTIYF. The CDR3 bases are TGTGCCAGTAACAGGGGGCGCGAAGGAAACACCATATATTTT.

This chain connects TRBV7-9 to TRBJ1-2, with no clear D. Trimming took off 0 bases at V and 2 bases at J, with 7 bases between the two ends. There are 14 residues in the CDR3. Germline CDR1 is SEHNR and CDR2 is FQNEAQ (reference sequence). CDR3 coding DNA: TGTGCCAGCAGCTTAGCGTCAGTCAACTATGGCTACACCTTC. Protein sequence: CASSLASVNYGYTF.

This chain joins TRBV27 and TRBJ2-7, with unresolved D. V was clipped by 6 bases and J by 0 bases, with 9 bases between them. CDR3 length: 13 residues. The V gene's germline CDR1 is MNHEY and CDR2 SMNVEV (reference sequence). In DNA form, the CDR3 reads TGTGCCAGCAGCCCCAAGAGCTCCTACGAGCAGTACTTC. Protein product: CASSPKSSYEQYF.

The chain links TRBV30 to TRBJ1-3, with D possibly TRBD1 on 6 matching bases. Trimming took 1 base from V and 0 from J, leaving 22 bases between them. Looked up from germline, CDR1 is GTSNPN and CDR2 is SVGIG (reference sequence). This CDR3 comprises 19 residues. The CDR3 loop reads CAWSATGGKTGFSGNTIYF. CDR3 DNA: TGTGCCTGGAGTGCAACCGGGGGGAAAACAGGGTTCTCTGGAAACACCATATATTTT.

This clone was counted a single time. This chain connects TRBV4-1 to TRBJ2-3; tentatively, D is TRBD1 or TRBD2 (5 bases each). CDR1 and CDR2 (germline): MGHRA, YSYEKL. The CDR3 consists of 13 residues. Deletions cut 0 bases from V and 8 bases from J, with 9 bases between. The CDR3 region is CASSQEKGTTQYF. The DNA of the CDR3 is TGCGCCAGCAGCCAAGAGAAGGGGACTACGCAGTATTTT.

J is TRBJ2-2 and V is TRBV5-6; 12 positions match TRBD2. The trim removed 1 base at V and 6 bases at J, leaving 4 bases unmatched. The germline gives CDR1 SGHDT, CDR2 YYEEEE. The CDR3 is 16 residues long. CDR3 region: CASSLPGLAGPGELFF. DNA for the CDR3: TGTGCCAGCAGCTTGCCGGGACTAGCGGGCCCCGGGGAGCTGTTTTTT.

The chain has TRBV10-2 and TRBJ1-6; D unresolved. CDR1 WSHSY and CDR2 SAAADI come from the germline V gene. The CDR3 spans 15 residues. Trimming stripped 5 bases from V and 0 bases from J, with 8 bases between. The CDR3 sequence is CASSPGVSYNSPLHF. The DNA for the CDR3 is TGCGCCAGCAGTCCTGGGGTCTCCTATAATTCACCCCTCCACTTT.

The gene calls are TRBV6-5 and TRBJ2-7, with TRBD2 as a possible D gene (5 bases). CDR1 and CDR2 (germline): MNHEY, SVGAGI. This CDR3 spans 14 amino acids. V lost 9 bases to trimming and J lost 3 bases, with 18 bases between them. CDR3 region: CARPPRGSYYEQYF. The CDR3 nucleotides read TGTGCCAGACCACCTCGAGGGAGTTACTACGAGCAGTACTTC.

The chain employs TRBV7-2 and TRBJ2-1, with no clear D. V was shortened by 5 bases and J by 12 bases, with 14 bases between the two germline ends. CDR3 size: 12 residues. From germline, CDR1 is SGHTA and CDR2 FQGNSA. CDR3 sequence: CASSLQHDGQFF. The CDR3 coding sequence is TGTGCCAGCAGCCTCCAACACGACGGGCAGTTCTTC.

The rearrangement uses TRBV28 and TRBJ2-5, with D tentatively TRBD1 or TRBD2 (6 bases each). The V gene lost 1 base and the J gene lost 6 bases, with 12 bases spanning the gap. Germline V gene sequence: CDR1 MDHEN, CDR2 SYDVKM. The CDR3 loop spans 14 amino acids. The CDR3 DNA reads as TGTGCCAGCAGTTTATTCCGGGGGCACCAGACCCAGTACTTC. Amino acids: CASSLFRGHQTQYF.

This chain connects TRBV5-6 to TRBJ2-7, with D maybe TRBD1 (5 bases). CDR1 and CDR2 from the germline V gene are SGHDT and YYEEEE. V was pared by 4 bases and J by 2 bases, with 13 bases between. CDR3 size: 14 residues. The CDR3 sequence: CASSVRQPPYEQYF. The DNA of the CDR3 is TGTGCCAGCAGCGTGAGACAGCCTCCCTACGAGCAGTACTTC. The full variable domain, completed using reference TRBV5-6 and TRBJ2-7, is DAGVTQSPTHLIKTRGQQVTLRCSPKSGHDTVSWYQQALGQGPQFIFQYYEEEERQRGNFPDRFSGHQFPNYSSELNVNALLLGDSALYLCASSVRQPPYEQYFGPGTRLTVT.

V and J are TRBV6-2 or TRBV6-3 and TRBJ2-7, with a tentative D call TRBD1 (6 bases). Germline-derived CDR1 and CDR2 are MNHEY and SVGEGT. Trimming took off 3 bases at V and 2 bases at J, with 14 bases between the two ends. This CDR3 region has 15 residues. The DNA for the CDR3 is TGTGCCAGCAGTTATTTCGGGGCAGGGGCCTACGAGCAGTACTTC. It encodes CASSYFGAGAYEQYF.

The rearrangement joins TRBV5-1 to TRBJ1-6; D gene ambiguous. V was pared by 2 bases and J by 8 bases, with 8 bases between. Germline loops: CDR1 SGHRS, CDR2 YFSETQ. CDR3 length equals 13 residues. The DNA for the CDR3 is TGCGCCAGCAGCTTATTAACAGATTCACCCCTCCACTTT. This sequence encodes CASSLLTDSPLHF. Complete variable domain (other parts from reference TRBV5-1 and TRBJ1-6): KAGVTQTPRYLIKTRGQQVTLSCSPISGHRSVSWYQQTPGQGLQFLFEYFSETQRNKGNFPGRFSGRQFSNSRSEMNVSTLELGDSALYLCASSLLTDSPLHFGNGTRLTVT.